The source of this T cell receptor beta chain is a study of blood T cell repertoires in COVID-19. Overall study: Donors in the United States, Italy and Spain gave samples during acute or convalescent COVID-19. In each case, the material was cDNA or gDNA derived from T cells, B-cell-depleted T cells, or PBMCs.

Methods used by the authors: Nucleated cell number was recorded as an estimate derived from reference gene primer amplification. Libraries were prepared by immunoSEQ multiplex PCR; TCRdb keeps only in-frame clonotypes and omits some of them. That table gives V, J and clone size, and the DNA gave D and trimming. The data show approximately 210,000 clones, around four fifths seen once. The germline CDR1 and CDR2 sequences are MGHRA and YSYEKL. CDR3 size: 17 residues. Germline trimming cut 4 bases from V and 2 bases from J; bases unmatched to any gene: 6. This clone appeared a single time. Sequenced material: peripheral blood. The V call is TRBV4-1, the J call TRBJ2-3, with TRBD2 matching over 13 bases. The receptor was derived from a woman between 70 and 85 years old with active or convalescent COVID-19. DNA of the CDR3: TGCGCCAGCAGCCGGACTAGCGGGAGTAGTACCACAGATACGCAGTATTTT. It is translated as CASSRTSGSSTTDTQYF.